This TCR beta chain was identified in a study of OX40 agonist ivuxolimab in advanced cancers. Trimming stripped 3 bases from V and 6 bases from J, with 9 bases between. This CDR3 contains 13 residues. Germline V gives CDR1 MNHEY, CDR2 SMNVEV (reference sequence). This clone occurred once. What it binds is unknown. Here immunoSEQ multiplex PCR was the method, and the copy in TCRdb shows in-frame clones only, minus some. The data show around 21,000 clones, 70% to 85% seen once. Findings and caveats of the study: Expanded clones tended on average to be more numerous among CD8+ T cells than CD4+.

The chain carries TRBV27 and TRBJ1-5; D remains ambiguous. This receptor was taken from an adult with an advanced solid tumor such as melanoma, head and neck, liver or kidney cancer. Source: CD4+ or CD8+ T cells sorted from blood, taken in a trial of the OX40 agonist ivuxolimab. CDR3 sequence reads: CASSLGFSQPQHF. In DNA form, the CDR3 reads TGTGCCAGCAGTTTGGGTTTTTCTCAGCCCCAGCATTTT.